A selection of T cell receptor beta chains follows, all from one sample in a study of T cell responses to AZD1222 COVID-19 vaccine. Generated by immunoSEQ multiplex PCR, the TCRdb table keeps only in-frame clones and is missing some. The sample carries tens of thousands of clones, 70% to 90% recorded once. The input for sequencing was peripheral blood, taken on day 0 of AZD1222 vaccination. The source is an adult in good health. The CDR3 runs from the conserved cysteine through the conserved F or W. A D gene is named only where the DNA matches it firmly. Clone size is shown for a subset of rows, as once, few, many or a class of expanded clone.

j_gene	v_gene	abundance	d_gene	CDR3nt	CDR3aa
TRBJ1-6	TRBV3-1/TRBV3-2	-	-	TGTGCCAGCAGCCTAGGACTGGGGATAGATTCACCCCTCCACTTT	CASSLGLGIDSPLHF
TRBJ1-2	TRBV28	-	-	TGTGCCAGCAGTTTAGCGGGAGGGGGCTATGGCTACACCTTC	CASSLAGGGYGYTF
TRBJ2-1	TRBV7-2	-	-	TGTGCCAGCAGCTTAAAGGCATACAAGGGTGAGCAGTTCTTC	CASSLKAYKGEQFF
TRBJ1-4	TRBV28	few	TRBD1	TGTGCCAGCAGGACTCGGACAGGGGGCGGAAAACTGTTTTTT	CASRTRTGGGKLFF
TRBJ2-1	TRBV5-4	few	-	TGTGCCAGCAGCTCGGAATCATACAATGAGCAGTTCTTC	CASSSESYNEQFF
TRBJ2-7	TRBV29-1	-	TRBD1	TGCAGCTTCCCTAACAGGGGATACTACGAGCAGTACTTC	CSFPNRGYYEQYF
TRBJ2-1	TRBV7-9	few	-	TGTGCCAGCAGCTTAGACCCCCGTAGGCCAATTGACAATGAGCAGTTCTTC	CASSLDPRRPIDNEQFF
TRBJ2-3	TRBV18	-	-	TGTGCCAGCTCAACGCTCACAGATACGCAGTATTTT	CASSTLTDTQYF
TRBJ1-2	TRBV30	-	TRBD1	TGTGCCCGACGACCCAGGACAGGGGGAACAGGGTATGGCTACACCTTC	CARRPRTGGTGYGYTF
TRBJ1-5	TRBV19	-	-	TGTGCCAGTAGTTCCGGGGCTGGGGGTCAGCCCCAGCATTTT	CASSSGAGGQPQHF
TRBJ2-3	TRBV11-3	-	-	TGTGCCAGCAGCTCCGGGGGATCCACAGATACGCAGTATTTT	CASSSGGSTDTQYF
TRBJ2-2	TRBV7-2	-	-	TGTGCCTCTCGCCCCGTGACCCTCGGGGACACCGGGGAGCTGTTTTTT	CASRPVTLGDTGELFF
TRBJ1-2	TRBV2	-	TRBD1	TGTGCCAGCAGTGTGGGGGACAGCTGGAATGGCTACACCTTC	CASSVGDSWNGYTF
TRBJ2-1	TRBV2	-	TRBD2	TGTGCCAGGCGGGGGGGCCCAGGAGGGGAGCAGTTCTTC	CARRGGPGGEQFF
TRBJ1-1	TRBV28	-	TRBD1	TGTGCCAGCAGTTCGGGACAGGGGAACACTGAAGCTTTCTTT	CASSSGQGNTEAFF
TRBJ2-3	TRBV28	-	-	TGTGCCAGCAGCACTACCAGACAGGATCCTACAGATACGCAGTATTTT	CASSTTRQDPTDTQYF
TRBJ2-7	TRBV5-1	-	-	TGCGCCAGCAGATCCGACATCCTAATCTACGAGCAGTACTTC	CASRSDILIYEQYF
TRBJ1-5	TRBV24-1	-	-	TGTGCCACCAGTGATTCCCGGCAGGCTGGGGGCAATCAGCCCCAGCATTTT	CATSDSRQAGGNQPQHF
TRBJ2-1	TRBV4-2	-	TRBD2	TGTGCCAGCAGCCAAGATGAGGGGAGGGTAGATCAGGATGAGCAGTTCTTC	CASSQDEGRVDQDEQFF
TRBJ1-6	TRBV14	-	-	TGTGCCAGCAGCCAAAACGGGGTTCCTAGCCTCCACTTT	CASSQNGVPSLHF
TRBJ2-7	TRBV4-1	-	TRBD2	TGCGCCAGCAGCCAAGATTTCGCTAGCGGGGGGGCGTTTAATTACGAGCAGTACTTC	CASSQDFASGGAFNYEQYF
TRBJ2-7	TRBV7-9	-	-	TGTGCCAGCCAAAGCTTATTGGGGGCAGGGTACGAGCAGTACTTC	CASQSLLGAGYEQYF
TRBJ1-5	TRBV2	-	TRBD1	TGTGCCAGCAGAGTTACAGGGGGCGTAGGGCAGCCCCAGCATTTT	CASRVTGGVGQPQHF
TRBJ1-2	TRBV5-5	-	TRBD1	TGTGCCAGCACCAAGGGGGCGTATGGCTACACCTTC	CASTKGAYGYTF
TRBJ2-1	TRBV7-3	-	-	TGTGCCAGCAGCCCCACATCCTCCTACAATGAGCAGTTCTTC	CASSPTSSYNEQFF
TRBJ1-3	TRBV6-6	-	-	TGTGCCAGCAGTTACGAAACAGGCTCCCTAAGAAACACCATATATTTT	CASSYETGSLRNTIYF
TRBJ2-1	TRBV10-1	-	TRBD2	TGCGCCAGCAGTGGACGCGGAGCGGGGGGGTTAGACAATGAGCAGTTCTTC	CASSGRGAGGLDNEQFF
TRBJ2-1	TRBV19	few	-	TGTGCCAGTAGTGTGGGGACACCCAATGAGCAGTTCTTC	CASSVGTPNEQFF
TRBJ1-5	TRBV5-1	-	-	TGCGCCAGTACCTTCCCGGCCGGACCCAAGGATCAGCCCCAGCATTTT	CASTFPAGPKDQPQHF
TRBJ2-3	TRBV5-6	-	TRBD1	TGTGCCAGCAGCCCCGGGACAGGGGGCATGCATACGCAGTATTTT	CASSPGTGGMHTQYF
TRBJ1-2	TRBV29-1	-	-	TGCAGCGCTCAAGGGGGATACTATGGCTACACCTTC	CSAQGGYYGYTF
TRBJ2-3	TRBV7-2	few	TRBD2	TGTGCCAGCACCTCCTCTGCTAGCGGGCTGGGCACAGATACGCAGTATTTT	CASTSSASGLGTDTQYF
TRBJ2-3	TRBV19	-	-	TGTGCCAGTAGTATAGACGGTTTAGGGACAACGATTAGCACAGATACGCAGTATTTT	CASSIDGLGTTISTDTQYF
TRBJ2-7	TRBV19	-	-	TGTGCCAGTAGTAGTCAGTGGCACCGCTCCTACGAGCAGTACTTC	CASSSQWHRSYEQYF
TRBJ2-7	TRBV19	-	-	TGTGCCAGAGAAAGTGGGGGAAACGAGCAGTACTTC	CARESGGNEQYF
TRBJ2-4	TRBV3-1/TRBV3-2	-	TRBD2	TGTGCCAGCAGCCAAGGTATGCGGGGGGGAGTCATTCAGTACTTC	CASSQGMRGGVIQYF
TRBJ2-1	TRBV6-4	-	TRBD2	TGTGCCAGCAGTGACGGTACTAGCGGGGGTAATGAGCAGTTCTTC	CASSDGTSGGNEQFF
TRBJ1-4	TRBV28	-	-	TGTGCCAGCACAGGGTCCGGTGAAAAACTGTTTTTT	CASTGSGEKLFF
TRBJ1-2	TRBV6-1	-	TRBD1	TGTGCCAGCAGTGAAGGGTGGGGGACAGGGGCCCCCTATGGCTACACCTTC	CASSEGWGTGAPYGYTF